The rows below give T cell receptor beta chains drawn from one sample of a study of blood T cell repertoires in COVID-19. Using immunoSEQ multiplex PCR, the repertoire was profiled, and TCRdb retains in-frame clones only, with some absent. The sample holds about 130,000 clones, roughly nine tenths seen once. Sequenced: peripheral blood. The receptors derive from a man aged 45-65 years with active COVID-19. Each CDR3 is given with its conserved first and last residue. The order of the fields is D gene, V gene, clone size, J gene, CDR3 protein, CDR3 DNA. The D gene is left open where the match is weak. The size field is filled for only some rows; it gives once, few, many or a size class.

>TRBD1|TRBV6-5|-|TRBJ2-1
CASRSSGHRGNEQFF
TGTGCCAGCAGATCCTCCGGCCACAGGGGTAATGAGCAGTTCTTC
>TRBD1|TRBV7-9|-|TRBJ1-2
CASSLEGALPYGYTF
TGTGCCAGCAGCTTAGAGGGGGCGCTTCCCTATGGCTACACCTTC
>-|TRBV7-2|-|TRBJ2-3
CASRFSLGGTDTQYF
TGTGCCAGCAGATTCTCTTTAGGAGGCACAGATACGCAGTATTTT
>-|TRBV6-6|-|TRBJ2-5
CASSAQGMRETQYF
TGTGCCAGCTCGGCCCAGGGAATGAGAGAGACCCAGTACTTC
>-|TRBV4-1|-|TRBJ1-5
CASSQGVSNQPQHF
TGCGCCAGCAGCCAAGGAGTTAGCAATCAGCCCCAGCATTTT
>TRBD1|TRBV7-2|-|TRBJ1-2
CASSSYGTGGRYGYTF
TGTGCCAGCAGCTCCTACGGGACAGGGGGGCGCTATGGCTACACCTTC
>-|TRBV7-2|-|TRBJ1-6
CASSLARHLPLHF
TGTGCCAGCAGCTTGGCTCGTCATCTACCCCTCCACTTT
>-|TRBV6-6|-|TRBJ1-5
CASTTTGSNQPQHF
TGTGCCAGCACGACCACAGGGAGCAATCAGCCCCAGCATTTT
>-|TRBV19|-|TRBJ2-2
CASSIITGSNTGELFF
TGTGCCAGTAGTATAATAACAGGGTCGAACACCGGGGAGCTGTTTTTT
>-|TRBV7-9|-|TRBJ2-5
CASTGSGRGTQYF
TGTGCCAGTACAGGGTCGGGTAGGGGGACCCAGTACTTC
>-|TRBV3-1/TRBV3-2|few|TRBJ2-7
CASSHTTSEQYF
TGTGCCAGCAGCCACACCACTAGCGAGCAGTACTTC
>TRBD2|TRBV4-1|-|TRBJ2-1
CASSPPGGTLSNEQFF
TGCGCCAGCAGCCCGCCCGGGGGGACCTTGAGCAATGAGCAGTTCTTC
>-|TRBV7-2|-|TRBJ1-1
CASSPGSYTEAFF
TGTGCCAGCAGCCCAGGGTCGTACACTGAAGCTTTCTTT
>-|TRBV5-6|-|TRBJ1-1
CASSLARGRAMNTEAFF
TGTGCCAGCAGCTTGGCCAGGGGCCGAGCTATGAACACTGAAGCTTTCTTT
>TRBD1|TRBV5-1|-|TRBJ1-4
CASSLLAGGYEKLFF
TGCGCCAGCAGCTTGCTGGCAGGGGGCTATGAAAAACTGTTTTTT
>-|TRBV11-2|once|TRBJ1-1
CASSLNTEAFF
TGTGCCAGCAGCCTAAACACTGAAGCTTTCTTT
>-|TRBV5-1|-|TRBJ2-6
CASLEGPKDSGANVLTF
TGCGCCAGCCTTGAGGGCCCAAAAGACTCTGGGGCCAACGTCCTGACTTTC
>-|TRBV24-1|-|TRBJ2-2
CATSDTKGWDTGELFF
TGTGCCACCAGTGATACGAAGGGGTGGGACACCGGGGAGCTGTTTTTT
>TRBD2|TRBV5-4|-|TRBJ2-5
CASSLAGAGGKETQYF
TGTGCCAGCAGCTTGGCGGGAGCGGGGGGAAAAGAGACCCAGTACTTC
>-|TRBV24-1|-|TRBJ2-1
CATSDRVAQGKAVNEQFF
TGTGCCACCAGTGATCGGGTGGCCCAGGGAAAGGCGGTCAATGAGCAGTTCTTC
>TRBD1|TRBV5-1|-|TRBJ1-1
CASSMHGQDAEAFF
TGCGCCAGCAGCATGCACGGACAGGACGCTGAAGCTTTCTTT
>TRBD1|TRBV3-1/TRBV3-2|-|TRBJ1-2
CASSGTGGYGYTF
TGTGCCAGCAGCGGGACAGGGGGTTATGGCTACACCTTC
>TRBD2|TRBV27|-|TRBJ2-3
CASSLVAGSTDTQYF
TGTGCCAGCAGTTTAGTAGCGGGAAGCACAGATACGCAGTATTTT
>-|TRBV7-9|-|TRBJ2-4
CASSLVGTPSIAKNIQYF
TGTGCCAGCAGCTTAGTTGGGACACCCAGCATAGCCAAAAACATTCAGTACTTC
>TRBD1|TRBV11-3|few|TRBJ1-1
CASSFWGTGDLGTEAFF
TGTGCCAGCAGCTTCTGGGGGACAGGGGACCTGGGCACTGAAGCTTTCTTT
>-|TRBV6-6|few|TRBJ2-2
CASSYSRALSTGELFF
TGTGCCAGCAGTTACTCTAGAGCCTTATCCACCGGGGAGCTGTTTTTT
>TRBD2|TRBV12-5|-|TRBJ2-4
CATSRLAGDIQYF
TGTGCAACTTCTAGGCTAGCGGGGGACATTCAGTACTTC
>-|TRBV9|-|TRBJ2-1
CASSVDGGVSYNEQFF
TGTGCCAGCAGCGTAGACGGCGGGGTCTCCTACAATGAGCAGTTCTTC
>-|TRBV19|-|TRBJ1-2
CASSIDRGQIMGYTF
TGTGCCAGTAGTATAGATCGAGGGCAGATTATGGGCTACACCTTC
>-|TRBV4-1|-|TRBJ2-7
CASSQDQGYEQYF
TGCGCCAGCAGCCAAGACCAGGGCTACGAGCAGTACTTC
>TRBD1|TRBV19|-|TRBJ1-5
CASSIDLRRTGTNQPQHF
TGTGCCAGTAGTATAGATCTCCGACGGACAGGGACCAATCAGCCCCAGCATTTT
>-|TRBV28|few|TRBJ1-5
CASSLGGSRQPQHF
TGTGCCAGCAGTTTAGGGGGGTCTCGGCAGCCCCAGCATTTT
>TRBD2|TRBV19|-|TRBJ2-5
CASSRLAEGETQYF
TGTGCCAGTAGTAGGCTAGCGGAAGGAGAGACCCAGTACTTC
>-|TRBV27|-|TRBJ1-4
CASSPSDSLGGEKLFF
TGTGCCAGCAGTCCATCGGACAGTCTCGGAGGTGAAAAACTGTTTTTT
>TRBD1|TRBV7-6|-|TRBJ1-3
CASSIDRASGNTIYF
TGTGCCAGCAGCATCGACAGGGCCTCTGGAAACACCATATATTTT
>-|TRBV6-1|-|TRBJ2-1
CASSEGSSYNEQFF
TGTGCCAGCAGTGAGGGGAGCTCCTACAATGAGCAGTTCTTC
>TRBD2|TRBV19|-|TRBJ2-2
CASRSGGNTGELFF
TGTGCCAGTAGGTCGGGAGGCAACACCGGGGAGCTGTTTTTT
>-|TRBV7-3|-|TRBJ2-1
CASSLGGNTALQFF
TGTGCCAGCAGCTTAGGCGGCAACACCGCCCTTCAGTTCTTC
>-|TRBV21-1|-|TRBJ2-1
CASSKGREKNEQFF
TGTGCCAGCAGCAAAGGGCGGGAGAAGAATGAGCAGTTCTTC
>-|TRBV11-3|-|TRBJ2-5
CASSPRVELGETQYF
TGTGCCAGCAGCCCGAGGGTCGAGCTGGGGGAGACCCAGTACTTC
>TRBD1|TRBV6-5|-|TRBJ1-5
CASSLRQGDQPQHF
TGTGCCAGCAGCCTACGACAGGGAGATCAGCCCCAGCATTTT
>-|TRBV6-2/TRBV6-3|-|TRBJ2-2
CASSYGAFGYTGELFF
TGTGCCAGCAGTTACGGGGCATTCGGTTACACCGGGGAGCTGTTTTTT
>TRBD1|TRBV9|once|TRBJ2-1
CASSIPDRAQGDEQFF
TGTGCCAGCAGCATTCCAGACAGGGCTCAAGGCGATGAGCAGTTCTTC
>-|TRBV18|-|TRBJ2-3
CASSPPVTDTQYF
TGTGCCAGCTCACCGCCGGTTACAGATACGCAGTATTTT
>TRBD1|TRBV7-6|-|TRBJ1-1
CASSLGRDSLNTEAFF
TGTGCCAGCAGCTTAGGGAGGGACAGTTTGAACACTGAAGCTTTCTTT
>-|TRBV6-1|-|TRBJ2-7
CASSGPGSSRTYEQYF
TGTGCCAGCAGTGGTCCCGGGTCTAGCAGGACCTACGAGCAGTACTTC
>-|TRBV5-1|-|TRBJ1-2
CASSLVGVGDYGYTF
TGCGCCAGCAGCTTGGTGGGAGTGGGCGACTATGGCTACACCTTC